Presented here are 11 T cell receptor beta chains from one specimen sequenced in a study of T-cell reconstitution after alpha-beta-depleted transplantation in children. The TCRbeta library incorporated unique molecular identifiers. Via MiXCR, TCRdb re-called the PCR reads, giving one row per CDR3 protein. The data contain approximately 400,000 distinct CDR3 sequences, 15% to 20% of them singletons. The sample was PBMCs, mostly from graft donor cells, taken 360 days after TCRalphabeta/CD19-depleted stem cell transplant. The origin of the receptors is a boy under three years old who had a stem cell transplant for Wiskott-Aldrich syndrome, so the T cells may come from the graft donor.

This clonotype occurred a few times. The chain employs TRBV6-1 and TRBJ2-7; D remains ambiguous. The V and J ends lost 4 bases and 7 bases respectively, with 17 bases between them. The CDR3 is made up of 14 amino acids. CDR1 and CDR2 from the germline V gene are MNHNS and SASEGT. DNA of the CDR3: TGTGCCAGCAGTGGAAGGGTCCTGGTGGAAGAGCAGTACTTC. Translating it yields CASSGRVLVEEQYF.

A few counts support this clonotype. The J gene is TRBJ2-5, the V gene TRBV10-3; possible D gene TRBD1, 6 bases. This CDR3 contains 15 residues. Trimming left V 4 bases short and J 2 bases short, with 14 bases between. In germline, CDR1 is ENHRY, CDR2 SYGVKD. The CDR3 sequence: CAISASTGVQETQYF. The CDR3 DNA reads TGTGCCATCAGTGCCTCGACAGGTGTACAAGAGACCCAGTACTTC.

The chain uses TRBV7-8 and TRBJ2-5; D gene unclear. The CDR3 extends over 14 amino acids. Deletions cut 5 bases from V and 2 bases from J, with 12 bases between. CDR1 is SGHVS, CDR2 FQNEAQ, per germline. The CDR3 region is CASSLMDPQETQYF. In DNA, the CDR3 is TGTGCCAGCAGCCTAATGGACCCGCAAGAGACCCAGTACTTC. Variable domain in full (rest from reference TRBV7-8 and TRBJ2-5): GAGVSQSPRYKVAKRGQDVALRCDPISGHVSLFWYQQALGQGPEFLTYFQNEAQLDKSGLPSDRFFAERPEGSVSTLKIQRTQQEDSAVYLCASSLMDPQETQYFGPGTRLLVL.

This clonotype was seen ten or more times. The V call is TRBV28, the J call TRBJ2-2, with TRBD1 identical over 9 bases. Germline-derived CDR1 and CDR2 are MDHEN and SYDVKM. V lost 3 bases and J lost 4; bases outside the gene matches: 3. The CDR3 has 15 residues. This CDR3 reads CASSFGDRATGELFF. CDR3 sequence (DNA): TGTGCCAGCAGTTTTGGGGACAGGGCCACCGGGGAGCTGTTTTTT.

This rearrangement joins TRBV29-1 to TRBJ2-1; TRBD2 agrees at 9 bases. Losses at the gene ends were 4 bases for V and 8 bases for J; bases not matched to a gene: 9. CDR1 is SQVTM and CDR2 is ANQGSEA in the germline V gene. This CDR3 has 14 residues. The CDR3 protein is CSVGGRAKRDEQFF. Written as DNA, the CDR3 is TGCAGCGTTGGCGGGAGGGCAAAACGCGATGAGCAGTTCTTC.

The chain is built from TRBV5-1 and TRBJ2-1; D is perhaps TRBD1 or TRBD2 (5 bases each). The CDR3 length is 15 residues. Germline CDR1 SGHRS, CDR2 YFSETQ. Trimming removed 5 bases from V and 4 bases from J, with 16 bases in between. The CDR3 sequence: CASSWDGNVYNEQFF. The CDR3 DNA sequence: TGCGCCAGCAGTTGGGACGGAAATGTGTACAATGAGCAGTTCTTC.

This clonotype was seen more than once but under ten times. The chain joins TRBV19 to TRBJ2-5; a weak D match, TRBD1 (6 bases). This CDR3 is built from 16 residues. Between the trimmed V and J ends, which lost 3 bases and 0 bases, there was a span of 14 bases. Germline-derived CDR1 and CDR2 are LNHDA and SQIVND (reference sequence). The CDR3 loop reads CASSIPGQPYQETQYF. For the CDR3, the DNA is TGTGCCAGTAGTATCCCCGGACAGCCCTACCAAGAGACCCAGTACTTC.

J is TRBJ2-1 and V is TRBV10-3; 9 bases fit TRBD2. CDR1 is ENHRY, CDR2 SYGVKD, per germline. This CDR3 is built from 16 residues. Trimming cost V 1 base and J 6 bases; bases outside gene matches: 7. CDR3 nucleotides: TGTGCCATCAGTGAGTATGAACTAGCGGGTTTCAATGAGCAGTTCTTC. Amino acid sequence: CAISEYELAGFNEQFF.

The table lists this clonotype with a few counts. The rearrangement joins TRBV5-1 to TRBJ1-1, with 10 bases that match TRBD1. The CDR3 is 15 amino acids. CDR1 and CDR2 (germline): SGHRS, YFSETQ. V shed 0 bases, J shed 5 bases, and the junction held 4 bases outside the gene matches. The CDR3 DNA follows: TGCGCCAGCAGCTTGGAAAGGACAGGGGGGACTGAAGCTTTCTTT. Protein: CASSLERTGGTEAFF.

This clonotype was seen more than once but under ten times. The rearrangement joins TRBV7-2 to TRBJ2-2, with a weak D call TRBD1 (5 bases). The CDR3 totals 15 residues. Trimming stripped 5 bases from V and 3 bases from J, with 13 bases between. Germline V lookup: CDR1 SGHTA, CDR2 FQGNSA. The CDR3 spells CASSQGYSYTGELFF. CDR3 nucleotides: TGTGCCAGCAGCCAGGGCTATTCCTACACCGGGGAGCTGTTTTTT. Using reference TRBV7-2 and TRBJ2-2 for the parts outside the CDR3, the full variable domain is GAGVSQSPSNKVTEKGKDVELRCDPISGHTALYWYRQSLGQGLEFLIYFQGNSAPDKSGLPSDRFSAERTGGSVSTLTIQRTQQEDSAVYLCASSQGYSYTGELFFGEGSRLTVL.

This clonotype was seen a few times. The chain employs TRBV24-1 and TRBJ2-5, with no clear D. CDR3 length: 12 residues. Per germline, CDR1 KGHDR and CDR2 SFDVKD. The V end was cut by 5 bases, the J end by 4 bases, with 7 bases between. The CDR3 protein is CATSGFGETQYF. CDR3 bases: TGTGCCACCAGTGGGTTCGGAGAGACCCAGTACTTC.